This TCR beta chain is from a study of shared T cell receptors in the human thymus. The protocol was immunoSEQ multiplex PCR, while the TCRdb copy is restricted to in-frame clones and leaves out a portion. The sample yields roughly 560,000 clones, 70% to 80% seen once. Germline CDR1 is SGHAT and CDR2 is FQNNGV. The CDR3 consists of 17 residues. Trimming shortened V by 0 bases and J by 0 bases, and 14 bases separated the two germline ends. The same specimen was also included in a second study, on human thymus T cells. That report adds: All donors were healthy Finnish infants who were undergoing corrective surgery to treat congenital heart defects. During corrective heart surgery, resections were taken, and the thymus tissue came from them. Within thymic and blood repertoires, V and J gene usage appeared to be biased. As related research reported, thymic repertoires overlapped highly among unrelated individuals.

The receptor comes from a boy under two years old with a congenital heart defect. Sequencing used thymocytes. This chain links TRBV11-2 with TRBJ1-2; weak D call: TRBD1 (6 bases). In DNA, the CDR3 is TGTGCCAGCAGCTTAGAGGGAACAGGGCGCGCTAACTATGGCTACACCTTC. Protein product: CASSLEGTGRANYGYTF.